This TCR beta chain was captured by sequencing in a study of T-cell reconstitution after alpha-beta-depleted transplantation in children. Germline V lookup: CDR1 SGHRS, CDR2 YFSETQ. The CDR3 runs 19 residues. Unmatched junction bases numbered 11, after V lost 2 bases and J lost 1 base. For TCRbeta, the library was prepared with unique molecular identifiers. From the PCR reads, TCRdb called clonotypes with MiXCR, one entry per CDR3 protein. The sample has just under 350,000 distinct CDR3 sequences; 15% to 20% are singletons. The TCR comes from a male patient between 2 and 9 years old who had a stem cell transplant for acute lymphoblastic leukemia, so the T cells may come from the graft donor. The sequencing here drew on PBMCs, mostly from graft donor cells, taken 360 days after TCRalphabeta/CD19-depleted stem cell transplant. The chain uses TRBV5-1 and TRBJ2-3; 12 bases agree with TRBD2. CDR3 DNA sequence: TGCGCCAGCAGCTTCCCGGCCCTAGCGGGAGGGCCTCGCACAGATACGCAGTATTTT. Its translation is CASSFPALAGGPRTDTQYF.